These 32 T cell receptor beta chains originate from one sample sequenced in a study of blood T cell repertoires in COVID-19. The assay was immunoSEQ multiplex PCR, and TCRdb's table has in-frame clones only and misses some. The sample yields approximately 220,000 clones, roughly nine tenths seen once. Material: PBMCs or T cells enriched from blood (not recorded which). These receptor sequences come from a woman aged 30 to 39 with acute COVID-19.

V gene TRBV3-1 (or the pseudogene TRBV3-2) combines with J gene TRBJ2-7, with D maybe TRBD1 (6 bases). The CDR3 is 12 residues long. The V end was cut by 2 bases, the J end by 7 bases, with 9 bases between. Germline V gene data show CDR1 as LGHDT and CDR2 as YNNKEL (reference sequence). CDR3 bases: TGTGCCAGCAGCCAATATAGGGGGGAGCAGTACTTC. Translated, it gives CASSQYRGEQYF.

The CDR3 here is CASSTQVGGDYGYTF. The CDR3 DNA reads TGTGCCAGTAGTACCCAAGTAGGGGGCGACTATGGCTACACCTTC. The chain recombines TRBV19 with TRBJ1-2, with TRBD1 identical over 7 bases. The germline gives CDR1 LNHDA, CDR2 SQIVND (reference sequence). J gave up 3 bases and V 4 bases, and 8 bases lay outside the gene matches. This CDR3 has 15 amino acids.

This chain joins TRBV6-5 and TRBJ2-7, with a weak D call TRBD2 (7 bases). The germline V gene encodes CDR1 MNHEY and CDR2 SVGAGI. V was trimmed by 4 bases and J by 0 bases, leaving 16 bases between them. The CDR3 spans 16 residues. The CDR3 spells CASSLGGGRNSYEQYF. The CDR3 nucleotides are TGTGCCAGCAGTTTGGGAGGGGGGCGAAACTCCTACGAGCAGTACTTC.

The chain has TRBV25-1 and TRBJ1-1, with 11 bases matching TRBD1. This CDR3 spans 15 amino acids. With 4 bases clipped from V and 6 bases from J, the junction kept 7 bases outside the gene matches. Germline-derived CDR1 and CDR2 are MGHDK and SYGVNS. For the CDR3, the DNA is TGTGCCAGCAGTGGGAGGGACAGGGGGTTGTCTGAAGCTTTCTTT. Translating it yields CASSGRDRGLSEAFF. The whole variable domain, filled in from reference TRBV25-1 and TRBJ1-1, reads EADIYQTPRYLVIGTGKKITLECSQTMGHDKMYWYQQDPGMELHLIHYSYGVNSTEKGDLSSESTVSRIRTEHFPLTLESARPSHTSQYLCASSGRDRGLSEAFFGQGTRLTVV.

The CDR3 DNA follows: TGCAGCGTTGGACAGACCTACGAGCAGTACTTC. Translating gives CSVGQTYEQYF. The chain joins TRBV29-1 to TRBJ2-7; possible D gene TRBD1, 5 bases. V dropped 4 bases and J dropped 2 bases, with 6 bases sitting between them. CDR1 is SQVTM, CDR2 ANQGSEA, per germline. This CDR3 region has 11 residues.

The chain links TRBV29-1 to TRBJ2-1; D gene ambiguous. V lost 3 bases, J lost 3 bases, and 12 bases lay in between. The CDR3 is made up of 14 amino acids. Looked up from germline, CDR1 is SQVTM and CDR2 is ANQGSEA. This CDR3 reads CSVDEVDDYNEQFF. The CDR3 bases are TGCAGCGTTGATGAGGTGGATGACTACAATGAGCAGTTCTTC.

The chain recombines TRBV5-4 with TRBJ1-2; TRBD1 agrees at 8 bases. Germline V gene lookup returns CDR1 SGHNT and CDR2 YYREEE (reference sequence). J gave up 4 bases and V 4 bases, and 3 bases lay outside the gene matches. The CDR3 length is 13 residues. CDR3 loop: CASSLDRVYGYTF. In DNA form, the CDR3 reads TGTGCCAGCAGCCTGGACAGGGTCTATGGCTACACCTTC.

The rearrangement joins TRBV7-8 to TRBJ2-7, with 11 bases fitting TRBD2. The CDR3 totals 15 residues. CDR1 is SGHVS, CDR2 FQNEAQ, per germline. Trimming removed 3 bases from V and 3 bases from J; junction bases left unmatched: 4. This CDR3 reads CASSLTSGALYEQYF. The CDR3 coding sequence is TGTGCCAGCAGCTTGACTAGCGGGGCCCTCTACGAGCAGTACTTC.

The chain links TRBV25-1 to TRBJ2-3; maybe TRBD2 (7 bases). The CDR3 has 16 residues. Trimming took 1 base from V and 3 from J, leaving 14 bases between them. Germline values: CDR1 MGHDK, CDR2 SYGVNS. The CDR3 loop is CASSEWGGARTDTQYF. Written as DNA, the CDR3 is TGTGCCAGCAGTGAATGGGGGGGGGCTAGGACAGATACGCAGTATTTT.

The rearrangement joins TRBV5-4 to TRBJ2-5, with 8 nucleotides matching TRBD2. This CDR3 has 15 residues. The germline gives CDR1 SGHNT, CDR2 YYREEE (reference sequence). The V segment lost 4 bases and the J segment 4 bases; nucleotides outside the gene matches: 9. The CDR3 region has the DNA TGTGCCAGCAGCCCGGGACTAGGGCCCCTAGAGACCCAGTACTTC. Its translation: CASSPGLGPLETQYF.

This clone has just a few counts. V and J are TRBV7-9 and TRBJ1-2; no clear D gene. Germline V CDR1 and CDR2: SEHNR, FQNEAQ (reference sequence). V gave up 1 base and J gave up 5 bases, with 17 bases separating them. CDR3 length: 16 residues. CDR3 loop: CASSLEVPGRNYGYTF. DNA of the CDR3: TGTGCCAGCAGCTTAGAGGTACCGGGAAGAAATTATGGCTACACCTTC.

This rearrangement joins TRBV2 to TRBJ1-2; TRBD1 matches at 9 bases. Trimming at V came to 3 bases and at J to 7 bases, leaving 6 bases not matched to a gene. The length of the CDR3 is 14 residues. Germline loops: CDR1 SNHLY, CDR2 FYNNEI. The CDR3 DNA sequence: TGTGCCAGCAGTGACTACAGGGGGCGCGGTGGCTACACCTTC. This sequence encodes CASSDYRGRGGYTF.

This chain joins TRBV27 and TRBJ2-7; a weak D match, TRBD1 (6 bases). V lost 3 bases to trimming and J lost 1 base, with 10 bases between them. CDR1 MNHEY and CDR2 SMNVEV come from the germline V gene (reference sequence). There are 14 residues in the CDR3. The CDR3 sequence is CASSLWQGSYEQYF. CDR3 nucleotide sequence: TGTGCCAGCAGTTTGTGGCAGGGGTCCTACGAGCAGTACTTC.

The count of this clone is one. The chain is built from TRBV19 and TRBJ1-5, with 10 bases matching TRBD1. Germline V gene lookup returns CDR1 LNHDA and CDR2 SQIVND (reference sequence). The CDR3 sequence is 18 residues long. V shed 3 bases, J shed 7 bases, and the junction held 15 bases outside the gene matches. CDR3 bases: TGTGCCAGTAGTATGCCCCTAACGGGACAGGGGTGGCACCAGCCCCAGCATTTT. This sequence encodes CASSMPLTGQGWHQPQHF.

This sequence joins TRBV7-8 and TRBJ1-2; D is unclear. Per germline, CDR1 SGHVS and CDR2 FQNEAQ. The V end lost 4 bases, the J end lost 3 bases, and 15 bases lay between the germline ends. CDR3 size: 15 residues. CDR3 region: CASSSERPADYGYTF. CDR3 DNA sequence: TGTGCCAGCAGCTCGGAACGGCCCGCGGACTATGGCTACACCTTC.

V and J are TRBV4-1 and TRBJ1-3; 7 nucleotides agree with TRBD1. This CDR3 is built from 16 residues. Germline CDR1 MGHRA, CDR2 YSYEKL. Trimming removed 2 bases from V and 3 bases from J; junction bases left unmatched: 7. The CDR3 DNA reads TGCGCCAGCAGCCAAATCTTCAGGGGGGTTGGAAACACCATATATTTT. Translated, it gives CASSQIFRGVGNTIYF.

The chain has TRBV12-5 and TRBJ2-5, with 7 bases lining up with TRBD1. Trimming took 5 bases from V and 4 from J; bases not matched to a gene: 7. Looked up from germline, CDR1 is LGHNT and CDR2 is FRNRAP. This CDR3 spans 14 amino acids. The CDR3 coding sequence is TGTGCTAGTGGTAGGCAGGCAGGGGGAGAGACCCAGTACTTC. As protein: CASGRQAGGETQYF. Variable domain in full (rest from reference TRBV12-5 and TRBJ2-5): DARVTQTPRHKVTEMGQEVTMRCQPILGHNTVFWYRQTMMQGLELLAYFRNRAPLDDSGMPKDRFSAEMPDATLATLKIQPSEPRDSAVYFCASGRQAGGETQYFGPGTRLLVL.

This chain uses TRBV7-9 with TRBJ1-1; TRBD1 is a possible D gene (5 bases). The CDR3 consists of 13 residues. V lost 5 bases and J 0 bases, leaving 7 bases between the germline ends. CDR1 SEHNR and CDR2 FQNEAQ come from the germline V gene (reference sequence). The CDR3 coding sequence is TGTGCCAGCAGCATGGACATGAACACTGAAGCTTTCTTT. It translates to CASSMDMNTEAFF.

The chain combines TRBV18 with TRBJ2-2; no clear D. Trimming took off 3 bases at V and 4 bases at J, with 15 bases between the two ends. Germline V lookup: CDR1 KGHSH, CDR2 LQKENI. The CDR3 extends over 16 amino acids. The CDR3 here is CASSPADPRVTGELFF. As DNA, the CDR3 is TGTGCCAGCTCACCTGCTGACCCCCGGGTCACCGGGGAGCTGTTTTTT.

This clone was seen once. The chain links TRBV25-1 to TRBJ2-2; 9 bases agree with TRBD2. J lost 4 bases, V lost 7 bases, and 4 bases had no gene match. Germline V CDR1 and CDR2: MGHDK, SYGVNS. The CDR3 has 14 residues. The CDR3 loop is CASINSGGTGELFF. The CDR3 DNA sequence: TGTGCCAGCATCAATAGCGGGGGCACCGGGGAGCTGTTTTTT.

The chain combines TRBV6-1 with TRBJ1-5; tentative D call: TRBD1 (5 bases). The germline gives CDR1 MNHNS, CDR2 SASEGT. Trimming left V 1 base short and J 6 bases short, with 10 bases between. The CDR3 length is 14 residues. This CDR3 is CASSEGRALQPQHF. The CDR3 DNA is TGTGCCAGCAGTGAAGGCAGGGCGCTTCAGCCCCAGCATTTT.

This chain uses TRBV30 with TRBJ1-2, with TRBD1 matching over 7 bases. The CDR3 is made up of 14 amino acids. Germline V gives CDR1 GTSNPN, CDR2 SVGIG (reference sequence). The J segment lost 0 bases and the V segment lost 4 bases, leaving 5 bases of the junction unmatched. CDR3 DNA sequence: TGTGCCTGGATAAGGGGGACAGCTAACTATGGCTACACCTTC. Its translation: CAWIRGTANYGYTF. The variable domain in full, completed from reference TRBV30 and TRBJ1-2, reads SQTIHQWPATLVQPVGSPLSLECTVEGTSNPNLYWYRQAAGRGLQLLFYSVGIGQISSEVPQNLSASRPQDRQFILSSKKLLLSDSGFYLCAWIRGTANYGYTFGSGTRLTVV.

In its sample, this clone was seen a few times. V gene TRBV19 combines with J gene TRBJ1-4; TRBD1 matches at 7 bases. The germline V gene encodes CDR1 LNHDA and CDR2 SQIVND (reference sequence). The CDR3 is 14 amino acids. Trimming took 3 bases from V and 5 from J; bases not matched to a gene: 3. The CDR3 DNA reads TGTGCCAGTAGTATGGCGGGACAGAATGAAAAACTGTTTTTT. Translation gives CASSMAGQNEKLFF.

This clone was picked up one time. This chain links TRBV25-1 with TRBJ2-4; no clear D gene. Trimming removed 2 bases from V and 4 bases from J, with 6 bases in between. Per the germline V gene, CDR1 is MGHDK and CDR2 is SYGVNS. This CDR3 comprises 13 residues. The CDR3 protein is CASSESLKNIQYF. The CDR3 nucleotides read TGTGCCAGCAGTGAAAGCCTGAAAAACATTCAGTACTTC.

Here the CDR3 DNA reads TGTGCCAGCAGAACAGGGGGTCAGTACGAGCAGTACTTC. Translated: CASRTGGQYEQYF. The chain combines TRBV28 with TRBJ2-7; 8 bases map to TRBD1. Trimming cost V 6 bases and J 4 bases; bases outside gene matches: 5. The CDR3 is made up of 13 amino acids. Germline V gene lookup returns CDR1 MDHEN and CDR2 SYDVKM.

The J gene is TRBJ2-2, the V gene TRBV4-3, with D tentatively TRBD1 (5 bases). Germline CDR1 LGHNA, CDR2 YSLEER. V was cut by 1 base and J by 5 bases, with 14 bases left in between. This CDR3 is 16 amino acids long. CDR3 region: CASSQVPQGETGELFF. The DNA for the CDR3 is TGCGCCAGCAGCCAAGTCCCCCAGGGTGAGACCGGGGAGCTGTTTTTT.

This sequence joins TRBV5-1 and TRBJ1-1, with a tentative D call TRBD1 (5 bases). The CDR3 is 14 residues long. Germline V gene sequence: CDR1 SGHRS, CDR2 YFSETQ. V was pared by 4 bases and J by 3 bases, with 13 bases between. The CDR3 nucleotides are TGCGCCAGCAGCCCCTCGCTAGGGGACACTGAAGCTTTCTTT. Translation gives CASSPSLGDTEAFF.

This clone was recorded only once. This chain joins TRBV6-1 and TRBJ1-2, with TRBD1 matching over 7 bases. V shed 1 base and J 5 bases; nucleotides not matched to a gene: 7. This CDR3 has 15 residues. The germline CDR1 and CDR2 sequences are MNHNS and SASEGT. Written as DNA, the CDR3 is TGTGCCAGCAGTGAAGAAACAGGGGTTGGGTATGGCTACACCTTC. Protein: CASSEETGVGYGYTF.

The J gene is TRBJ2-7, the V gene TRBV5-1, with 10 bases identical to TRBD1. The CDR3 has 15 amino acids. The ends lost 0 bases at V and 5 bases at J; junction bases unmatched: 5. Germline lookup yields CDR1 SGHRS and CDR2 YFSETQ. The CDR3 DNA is TGCGCCAGCAGCTTGGACCCGACAGGGGGCAACGAGCAGTACTTC. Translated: CASSLDPTGGNEQYF.

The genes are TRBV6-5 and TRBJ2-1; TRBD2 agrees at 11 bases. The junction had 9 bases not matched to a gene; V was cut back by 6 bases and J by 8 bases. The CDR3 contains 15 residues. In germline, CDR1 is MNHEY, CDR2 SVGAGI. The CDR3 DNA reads TGTGCCAGCAGATTAGCGGGGGGGCCCAGCTATGAGCAGTTCTTC. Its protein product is CASRLAGGPSYEQFF.

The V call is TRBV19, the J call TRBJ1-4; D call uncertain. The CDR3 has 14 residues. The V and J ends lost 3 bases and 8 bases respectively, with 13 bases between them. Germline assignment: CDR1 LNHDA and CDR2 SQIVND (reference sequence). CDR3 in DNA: TGTGCCAGTAGTATGGGGAGGGATCACGAAAAACTGTTTTTT. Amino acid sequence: CASSMGRDHEKLFF.

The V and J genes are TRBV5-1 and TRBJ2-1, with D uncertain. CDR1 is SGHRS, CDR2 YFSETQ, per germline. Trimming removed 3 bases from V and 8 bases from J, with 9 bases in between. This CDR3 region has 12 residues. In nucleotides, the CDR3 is TGCGCCAGCAGCTATCGACGGGATGAGCAGTTCTTC. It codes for CASSYRRDEQFF.